The 20 T cell receptor beta chains given below trace back to one sample, sequenced in a study of cytomegalovirus exposure and HLA in healthy donors. TCRdb's table, derived via immunoSEQ multiplex PCR, lists solely in-frame clones and lacks some. This table has over 150,000 clones, 84% appearing once. Sequenced: PBMCs. The receptors shown here come from a woman in her thirties in good health and CMV-seropositive.

The chain recombines TRBV6-1 with TRBJ1-2; 8 bases are shared with TRBD1. The CDR3 contains 15 residues. The V gene's germline CDR1 is MNHNS and CDR2 SASEGT. V shed 2 bases, J shed 6 bases, and the junction held 8 bases outside the gene matches. CDR3 in amino acids: CASSEHPGGINGYTF. CDR3 nucleotides: TGTGCCAGCAGTGAACATCCAGGGGGCATCAATGGCTACACCTTC.

The chain links TRBV2 to TRBJ2-1; possibly TRBD2 for D (6 bases). Germline V gene data show CDR1 as SNHLY and CDR2 as FYNNEI. The ends were cut back, 6 bases at V and 9 bases at J, with 21 bases in the middle. There are 15 residues in the CDR3. The chain's CDR3 is CASRPAGRSDPEQFF. CDR3 DNA sequence: TGTGCCAGCAGACCCGCGGGACGAAGTGATCCTGAGCAGTTCTTC.

The V and J genes are TRBV2 and TRBJ2-2; no clear D. V gave up 2 bases and J gave up 1 base, with 5 bases separating them. The CDR3 is made up of 14 amino acids. Germline V gene data show CDR1 as SNHLY and CDR2 as FYNNEI. The CDR3 nucleotides are TGTGCCAGCAGTGAATGGCAGAACACCGGGGAGCTGTTTTTT. Protein sequence: CASSEWQNTGELFF.

This chain links TRBV6-5 with TRBJ1-3, with D perhaps matching TRBD1 (6 bases). The ends were cut back, 6 bases at V and 5 bases at J, with 14 bases in the middle. Germline V gene lookup returns CDR1 MNHEY and CDR2 SVGAGI. This CDR3 region has 14 residues. The CDR3 DNA reads TGTGCCAGCAGCGACAGGCCCCCCAGAAACACCATATATTTT. Translation: CASSDRPPRNTIYF.

This clone is a singleton in its sample. This chain connects TRBV25-1 to TRBJ1-4; maybe TRBD1 (5 bases). The CDR3 extends over 14 amino acids. Trimming left V 2 bases short and J 8 bases short, with 12 bases between. Germline CDR1 MGHDK, CDR2 SYGVNS. In DNA form, the CDR3 reads TGTGCCAGCAGTGAAGTCGGGGGAAACGAAAAACTGTTTTTT. It translates to CASSEVGGNEKLFF.

V is TRBV11-3 and J is TRBJ2-3, with TRBD2 matching 7 bases. This CDR3 contains 18 residues. Germline V CDR1 and CDR2: SGHNT, YENEEA. The V gene end was trimmed by 5 bases and the J gene end by 2 bases; junction bases not matched to a gene: 16. In DNA, the CDR3 is TGTGCCAGCAGCCGTCGTGAGGCTAGCGGAACAATCACAGATACGCAGTATTTT. As protein: CASSRREASGTITDTQYF.

This clone was found once. This chain links TRBV7-2 with TRBJ2-1; TRBD2 agrees at 12 bases. The CDR3 has 16 residues. V lost 1 base, J lost 9 bases, and 7 bases stayed unmatched. The germline V gene encodes CDR1 SGHTA and CDR2 FQGNSA. CDR3 region: CASSLVMGLAGTEQFF. Written as DNA, the CDR3 is TGTGCCAGCAGCTTAGTGATGGGACTAGCGGGCACTGAGCAGTTCTTC.

The chain recombines TRBV29-1 with TRBJ1-1; D is undetermined. Trimming cost V 4 bases and J 1 base, with 7 bases left between them. CDR1 and CDR2 from the germline V gene are SQVTM and ANQGSEA. The CDR3 totals 12 residues. CDR3 nucleotide sequence: TGCAGCGTTGGAGGTTGGAACACTGAAGCTTTCTTT. Translation: CSVGGWNTEAFF.

This chain links TRBV5-6 with TRBJ1-4; D call uncertain. The CDR3 extends over 15 amino acids. Germline V gene lookup returns CDR1 SGHDT and CDR2 YYEEEE. V lost 3 bases to trimming and J lost 7 bases, with 16 bases between them. The DNA of the CDR3 is TGTGCCAGCAGCTCAACATGGAGGTTCGGTGAAAAACTGTTTTTT. This codes for CASSSTWRFGEKLFF.

V is TRBV2 and J is TRBJ1-2; D call uncertain. Trimming removed 3 bases from V and 2 bases from J, with 10 bases in between. In germline, CDR1 is SNHLY, CDR2 FYNNEI. The CDR3 extends over 14 amino acids. The CDR3 DNA sequence: TGTGCCAGCAGTGACTATAGAGGGAACTATGGCTACACCTTC. Residues: CASSDYRGNYGYTF.

The chain uses TRBV19 and TRBJ1-2; TRBD1 aligns across 9 bases. There are 15 residues in the CDR3. Trimming removed 6 bases from V and 10 bases from J; junction bases left unmatched: 15. Per the germline V gene, CDR1 is LNHDA and CDR2 is SQIVND (reference sequence). The CDR3 bases are TGTGCCAGTAGCCCTACAGGGGGCGCGGGGGGCATCTACACCTTC. It translates to CASSPTGGAGGIYTF.

In the case of this clone: At one end, the junction sequence differs from germline, possibly due to a read error. CDR3 in DNA: TGTGCTAGCAGCCGAACAGGGGTCATCCCCTACGGGGAGCTGTTTTTT. Translating gives CASSRTGVIPYGELFF. This rearrangement joins TRBV7-7 to TRBJ2-2, with 7 positions matching TRBD1. The length of the CDR3 is 16 residues. CDR1 is SSHAT, CDR2 FNYEAQ, per germline (reference sequence).

The gene calls are TRBV2 and TRBJ1-2; D is undetermined. Germline lookup yields CDR1 SNHLY and CDR2 FYNNEI. V was cut by 11 bases and J by 8 bases, with 24 bases left in between. This CDR3 region has 14 residues. The CDR3 coding sequence is TGTGCCCTTCAGAGGGAGATCGCCGCGGCAGGCTACACCTTC. It encodes CALQREIAAAGYTF.

The V and J genes are TRBV5-1 and TRBJ1-5; possibly TRBD1 for D (6 bases). Trimming shortened V by 3 bases and J by 0 bases, and 10 bases separated the two germline ends. Germline CDR1 and CDR2: SGHRS and YFSETQ. This CDR3 has 15 amino acids. CDR3 DNA: TGCGCCAGCAGCTCAACAGGGAATAGCAATCAGCCCCAGCATTTT. This sequence encodes CASSSTGNSNQPQHF.

The V and J genes are TRBV12-5 and TRBJ2-7; 10 nucleotides line up with TRBD1. Looked up from germline, CDR1 is LGHNT and CDR2 is FRNRAP. The CDR3 extends over 14 amino acids. V shed 1 base, J shed 3 bases, and the junction held 0 bases outside the gene matches. CDR3 sequence (DNA): TGTGCTAGTGGTTTGGGGACAGGGGGCTACGAGCAGTACTTC. Translating it yields CASGLGTGGYEQYF.

This rearrangement joins TRBV29-1 to TRBJ2-3; D perhaps matches TRBD2 (6 bases). The germline V gene has CDR1 SQVTM and CDR2 ANQGSEA. Trimming cost V 3 bases and J 2 bases, with 12 bases left between them. The CDR3 spans 14 residues. The CDR3 is CSVEAAGHTDTQYF. CDR3 sequence (DNA): TGCAGCGTTGAGGCGGCGGGGCACACAGATACGCAGTATTTT.

Here the CDR3 reads CASSQGQNYEQYF. As DNA, the CDR3 is TGTGCCAGCAGCCAGGGACAGAACTACGAGCAGTACTTC. V usage is TRBV28 and J usage is TRBJ2-7; TRBD1 agrees at 7 bases. With V trimmed by 6 bases and J by 3 bases, 5 bases remained unmatched. This CDR3 spans 13 amino acids. Germline lookup yields CDR1 MDHEN and CDR2 SYDVKM. Full variable domain (missing parts from reference TRBV28 and TRBJ2-7): DVKVTQSSRYLVKRTGEKVFLECVQDMDHENMFWYRQDPGLGLRLIYFSYDVKMKEKGDIPEGYSVSREKKERFSLILESASTNQTSMYLCASSQGQNYEQYFGPGTRLTVT.

V usage is TRBV5-1 and J usage is TRBJ1-1; D ambiguous. V dropped 4 bases and J dropped 5 bases, with 15 bases sitting between them. CDR1 is SGHRS and CDR2 is YFSETQ in the germline V gene. The CDR3 spans 14 residues. This chain's CDR3 is CASSHEVRGTEAFF. CDR3 in DNA: TGCGCCAGCAGCCACGAGGTCCGGGGTACTGAAGCTTTCTTT.

The sample holds one count of this clone. The genes are TRBV20-1 and TRBJ2-7; a weak D match, TRBD2 (5 bases). The CDR3 is 11 amino acids. Germline loops: CDR1 DFQATT, CDR2 SNEGSKA (reference sequence). Between the trimmed V and J ends, which lost 5 bases and 7 bases, there was a span of 12 bases. Here the CDR3 DNA reads TGCAGTGCTCGGGATCTCGGGGAGCAGTACTTC. This sequence encodes CSARDLGEQYF.

This chain links TRBV5-6 with TRBJ2-7; no firm D call. This CDR3 is built from 14 residues. V lost 2 bases, J lost 3 bases, and 12 bases lay in between. Germline V gene data show CDR1 as SGHDT and CDR2 as YYEEEE. CDR3: CASSFSYVNYEQYF. CDR3 nucleotides: TGTGCCAGCAGCTTTTCCTACGTGAACTACGAGCAGTACTTC.